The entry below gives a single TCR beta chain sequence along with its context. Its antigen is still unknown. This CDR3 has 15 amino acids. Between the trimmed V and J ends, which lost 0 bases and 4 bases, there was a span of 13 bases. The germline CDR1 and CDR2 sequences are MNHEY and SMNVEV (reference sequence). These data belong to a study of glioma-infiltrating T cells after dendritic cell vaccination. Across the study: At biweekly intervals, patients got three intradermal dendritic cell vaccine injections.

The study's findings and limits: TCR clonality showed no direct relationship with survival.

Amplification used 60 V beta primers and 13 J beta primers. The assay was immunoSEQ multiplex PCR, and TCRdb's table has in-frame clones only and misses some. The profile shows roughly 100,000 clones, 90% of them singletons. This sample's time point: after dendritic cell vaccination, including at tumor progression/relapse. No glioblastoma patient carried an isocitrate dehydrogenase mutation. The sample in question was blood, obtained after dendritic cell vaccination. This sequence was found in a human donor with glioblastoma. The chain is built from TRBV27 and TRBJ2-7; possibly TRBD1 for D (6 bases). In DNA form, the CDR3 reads TGTGCCAGCAGTTTATCGGGGGCCGTGGTGTACGAGCAGTACTTC. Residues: CASSLSGAVVYEQYF.